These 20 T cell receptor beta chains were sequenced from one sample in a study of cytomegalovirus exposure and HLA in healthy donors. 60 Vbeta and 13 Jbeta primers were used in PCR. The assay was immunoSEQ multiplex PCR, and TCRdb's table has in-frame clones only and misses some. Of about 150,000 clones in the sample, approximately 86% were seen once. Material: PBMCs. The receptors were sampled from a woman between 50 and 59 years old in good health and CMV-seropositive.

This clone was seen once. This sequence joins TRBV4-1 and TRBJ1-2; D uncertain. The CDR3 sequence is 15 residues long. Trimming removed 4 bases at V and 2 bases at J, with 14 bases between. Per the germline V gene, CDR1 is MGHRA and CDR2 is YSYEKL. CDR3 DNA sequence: TGCGCCAGCAGCCCCTATGACGGGAGAAACTATGGCTACACCTTC. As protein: CASSPYDGRNYGYTF.

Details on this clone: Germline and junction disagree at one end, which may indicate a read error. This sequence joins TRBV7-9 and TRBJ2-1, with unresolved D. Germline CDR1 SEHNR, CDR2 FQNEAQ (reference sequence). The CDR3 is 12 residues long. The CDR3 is CSSSLTVNEQFF. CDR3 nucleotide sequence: TGTTCCAGCAGCTTAACTGTCAATGAGCAGTTCTTC.

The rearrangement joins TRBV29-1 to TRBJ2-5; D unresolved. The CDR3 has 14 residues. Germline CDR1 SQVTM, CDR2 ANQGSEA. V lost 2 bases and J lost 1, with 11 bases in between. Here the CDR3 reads CSVETPGSQETQYF. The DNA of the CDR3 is TGCAGCGTTGAAACGCCAGGCAGCCAAGAGACCCAGTACTTC. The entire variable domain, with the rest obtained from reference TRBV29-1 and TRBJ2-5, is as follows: SAVISQKPSRDICQRGTSLTIQCQVDSQVTMMFWYRQQPGQSLTLIATANQGSEATYESGFVIDKFPISRPNLTFSTLTVSNMSPEDSSIYLCSVETPGSQETQYFGPGTRLLVL.

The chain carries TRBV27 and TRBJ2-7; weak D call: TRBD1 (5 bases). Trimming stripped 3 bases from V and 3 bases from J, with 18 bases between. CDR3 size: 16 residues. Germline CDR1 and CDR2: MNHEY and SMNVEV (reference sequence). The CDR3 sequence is CASSLHGMGLNYEQYF. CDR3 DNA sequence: TGTGCCAGCAGTTTGCATGGGATGGGGCTAAACTACGAGCAGTACTTC.

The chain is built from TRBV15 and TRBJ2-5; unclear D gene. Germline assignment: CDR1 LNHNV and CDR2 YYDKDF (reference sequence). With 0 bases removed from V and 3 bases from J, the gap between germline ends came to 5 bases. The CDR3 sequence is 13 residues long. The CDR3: CATSRDREETQYF. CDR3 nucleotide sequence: TGTGCCACCAGCAGAGATCGTGAAGAGACCCAGTACTTC.

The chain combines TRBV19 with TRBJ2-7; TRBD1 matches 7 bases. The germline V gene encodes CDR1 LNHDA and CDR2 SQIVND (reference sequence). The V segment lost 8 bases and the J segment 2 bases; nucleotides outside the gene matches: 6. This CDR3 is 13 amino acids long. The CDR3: CASRQGITYEQYF. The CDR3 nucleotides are TGTGCCAGTCGACAGGGTATAACCTACGAGCAGTACTTC.

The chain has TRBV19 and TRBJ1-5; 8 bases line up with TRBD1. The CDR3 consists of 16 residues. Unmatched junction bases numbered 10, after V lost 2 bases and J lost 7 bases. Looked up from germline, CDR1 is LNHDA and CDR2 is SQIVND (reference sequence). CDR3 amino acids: CASSIPIGQGLQPQHF. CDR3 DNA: TGTGCCAGTAGTATACCCATTGGACAGGGATTACAGCCCCAGCATTTT.

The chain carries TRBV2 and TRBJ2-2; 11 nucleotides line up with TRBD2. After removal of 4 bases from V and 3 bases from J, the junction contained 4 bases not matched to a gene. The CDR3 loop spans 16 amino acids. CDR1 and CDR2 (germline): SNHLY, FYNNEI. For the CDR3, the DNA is TGTGCCAGCAGTGCGCTAGCGGGGGGCGACACCGGGGAGCTGTTTTTT. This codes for CASSALAGGDTGELFF.

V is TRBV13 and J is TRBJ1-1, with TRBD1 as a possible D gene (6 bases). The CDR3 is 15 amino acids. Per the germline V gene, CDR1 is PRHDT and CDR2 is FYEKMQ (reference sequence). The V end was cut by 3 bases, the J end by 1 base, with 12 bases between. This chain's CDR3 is CASSLQGNPNTEAFF. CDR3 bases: TGTGCCAGCAGCTTGCAGGGGAACCCGAACACTGAAGCTTTCTTT.

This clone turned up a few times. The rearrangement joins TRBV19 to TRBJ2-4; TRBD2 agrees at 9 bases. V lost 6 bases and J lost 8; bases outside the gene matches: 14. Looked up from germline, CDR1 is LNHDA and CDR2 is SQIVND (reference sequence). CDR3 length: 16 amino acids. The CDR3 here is CASRMGGRGSGDIQYF. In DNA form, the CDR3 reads TGTGCCAGTAGAATGGGCGGGAGGGGGTCGGGCGACATTCAGTACTTC.

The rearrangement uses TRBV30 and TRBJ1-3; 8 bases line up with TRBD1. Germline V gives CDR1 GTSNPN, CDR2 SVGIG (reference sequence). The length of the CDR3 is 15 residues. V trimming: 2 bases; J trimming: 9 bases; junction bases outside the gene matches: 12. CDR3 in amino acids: CAWSMDRVVFSTIYF. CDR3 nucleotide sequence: TGTGCCTGGAGTATGGACAGGGTTGTTTTCTCCACCATATATTTT.

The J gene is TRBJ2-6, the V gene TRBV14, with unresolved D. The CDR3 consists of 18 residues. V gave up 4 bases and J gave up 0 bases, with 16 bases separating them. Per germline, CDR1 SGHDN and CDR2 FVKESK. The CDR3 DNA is TGTGCCAGCAGCCTTGGCCCTTTCTTCCCCTCTGGGGCCAACGTCCTGACTTTC. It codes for CASSLGPFFPSGANVLTF.

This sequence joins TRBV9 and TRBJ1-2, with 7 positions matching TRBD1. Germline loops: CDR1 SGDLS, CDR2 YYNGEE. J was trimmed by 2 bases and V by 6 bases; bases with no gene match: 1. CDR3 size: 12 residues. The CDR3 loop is CASNRGNYGYTF. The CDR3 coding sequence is TGTGCCAGCAACAGGGGAAACTATGGCTACACCTTC. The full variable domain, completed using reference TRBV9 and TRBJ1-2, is DSGVTQTPKHLITATGQRVTLRCSPRSGDLSVYWYQQSLDQGLQFLIQYYNGEERAKGNILERFSAQQFPDLHSELNLSSLELGDSALYFCASNRGNYGYTFGSGTRLTVV.

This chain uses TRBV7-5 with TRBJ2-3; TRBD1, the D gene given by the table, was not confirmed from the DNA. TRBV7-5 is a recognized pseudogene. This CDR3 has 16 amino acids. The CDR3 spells CARSLATGQDTDTQYF. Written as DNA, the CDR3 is TGTGCCAGAAGCTTAGCTACGGGACAGGACACAGATACGCAGTATTTT.

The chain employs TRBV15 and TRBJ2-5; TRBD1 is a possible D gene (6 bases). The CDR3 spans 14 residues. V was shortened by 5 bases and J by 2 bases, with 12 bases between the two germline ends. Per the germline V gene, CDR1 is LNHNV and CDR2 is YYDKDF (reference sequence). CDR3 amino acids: CATSAGAIQETQYF. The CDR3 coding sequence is TGTGCCACCAGCGCAGGGGCAATTCAAGAGACCCAGTACTTC.

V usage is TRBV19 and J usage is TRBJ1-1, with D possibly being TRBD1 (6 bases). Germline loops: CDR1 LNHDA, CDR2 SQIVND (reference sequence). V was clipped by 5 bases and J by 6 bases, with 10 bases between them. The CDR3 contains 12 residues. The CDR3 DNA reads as TGTGCCAGTAGTTATTCAGGGGCTGAAGCTTTCTTT. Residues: CASSYSGAEAFF.

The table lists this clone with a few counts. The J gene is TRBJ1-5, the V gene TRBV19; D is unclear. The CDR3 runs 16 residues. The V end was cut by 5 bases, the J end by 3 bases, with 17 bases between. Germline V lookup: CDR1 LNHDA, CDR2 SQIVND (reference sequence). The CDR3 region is CASSAFGGRHNQPQHF. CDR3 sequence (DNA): TGTGCCAGTAGTGCCTTTGGAGGGCGGCACAATCAGCCCCAGCATTTT.

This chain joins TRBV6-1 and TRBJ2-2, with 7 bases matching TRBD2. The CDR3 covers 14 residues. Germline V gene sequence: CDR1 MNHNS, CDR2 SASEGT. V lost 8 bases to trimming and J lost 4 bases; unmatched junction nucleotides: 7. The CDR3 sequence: CASGRGLLTGELFF. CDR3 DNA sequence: TGTGCCAGCGGGAGGGGACTCCTCACCGGGGAGCTGTTTTTT.

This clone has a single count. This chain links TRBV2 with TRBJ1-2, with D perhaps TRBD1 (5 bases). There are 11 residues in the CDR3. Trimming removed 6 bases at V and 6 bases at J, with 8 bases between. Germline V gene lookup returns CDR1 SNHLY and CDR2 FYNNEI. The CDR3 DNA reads TGTGCCAGCAGACAGGACCATGGCTACACCTTC. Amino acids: CASRQDHGYTF.

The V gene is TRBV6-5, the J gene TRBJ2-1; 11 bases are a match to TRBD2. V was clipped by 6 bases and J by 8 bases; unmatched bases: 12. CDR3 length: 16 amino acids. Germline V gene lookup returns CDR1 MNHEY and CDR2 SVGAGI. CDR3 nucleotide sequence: TGTGCCAGCAGCTACGGCCGCCTAGCGGGGGGTGATGAGCAGTTCTTC. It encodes CASSYGRLAGGDEQFF.